One and the same sample provided the 23 T cell receptor beta chains below, sequenced in a study of T cell responses to AZD1222 COVID-19 vaccine. Measured with immunoSEQ multiplex PCR; TCRdb has only the in-frame clones, and not every one. Counted here are about 200,000 clones, approximately 93% occurring once; the ten biggest clones make up 0.9% to 1.1%. The sample here was peripheral blood, taken 28 days after the second AZD1222 dose. The receptors were gathered from an adult who received the AZD1222 COVID-19 vaccine.

With regard to this clone: The junction departs from the called germline gene at one end, perhaps through a read error. The chain combines TRBV7-9 with TRBJ1-2, with TRBD1 identical over 8 bases. The CDR3 loop spans 12 amino acids. The germline V gene encodes CDR1 SEHNR and CDR2 FQNEAQ (reference sequence). CDR3 sequence (DNA): TGTGCCAGCAGCTTAGAGGGGGACAGGCTCCCCTTC. This gives the protein CASSLEGDRLPF.

The V and J genes are TRBV28 and TRBJ2-5; tentative D call: TRBD1 (6 bases). Germline V gene data show CDR1 as MDHEN and CDR2 as SYDVKM. V was cut by 3 bases and J by 2 bases, with 34 bases left in between. The CDR3 runs to 22 residues. Here the CDR3 DNA reads TGTGCCAGCAGTTTCCATCCCACAGGGTTTTGGGCTCGCAAGGGAAGACAAGAGACCCAGTACTTC. Its protein product is CASSFHPTGFWARKGRQETQYF.

The chain combines TRBV27 with TRBJ2-7; 7 nucleotides match TRBD1. The V segment lost 2 bases and the J segment 12 bases; nucleotides outside the gene matches: 10. CDR1 is MNHEY, CDR2 SMNVEV, per germline (reference sequence). The CDR3 covers 13 residues. DNA of the CDR3: TGTGCCAGCAGTTTAAGTCTGTCGGGACAGCCGTACTTC. It yields the protein CASSLSLSGQPYF.

This chain links TRBV6-5 with TRBJ2-7; D assignment may be TRBD1 or TRBD2 (5 bases each). This CDR3 is built from 13 residues. CDR1 is MNHEY and CDR2 is SVGAGI in the germline V gene. V lost 4 bases and J lost 3, with 10 bases in between. CDR3 amino acids: CASSSGTIYEQYF. The CDR3 nucleotides are TGTGCCAGCAGTTCCGGGACCATCTACGAGCAGTACTTC.

The chain uses TRBV5-1 and TRBJ2-3; tentatively, D is TRBD1 or TRBD2 (6 bases each). The CDR3 is made up of 18 amino acids. Germline CDR1 reads SGHRS; CDR2 reads YFSETQ. The germline V and J ends were trimmed by 0 bases and 2 bases, with 19 bases remaining between them. CDR3 sequence (DNA): TGCGCCAGCAGCTTGGATGGAGGGGGGCTTATCCTCACAGATACGCAGTATTTT. Amino acids: CASSLDGGGLILTDTQYF.

This chain connects TRBV4-1 to TRBJ1-4; 9 positions agree with TRBD1. V lost 5 bases, J lost 7 bases, and 8 bases stayed unmatched. The CDR3 loop spans 15 amino acids. Germline values: CDR1 MGHRA, CDR2 YSYEKL. The CDR3 spells CASSSGGTGFEKLFF. In nucleotides, the CDR3 is TGCGCCAGCAGCTCAGGGGGGACAGGGTTTGAAAAACTGTTTTTT.

A single count supports this clone. The chain employs TRBV24-1 and TRBJ2-1; 7 bases align to TRBD1. With V trimmed by 10 bases and J by 1 base, 6 bases remained unmatched. CDR1 is KGHDR, CDR2 SFDVKD, per germline. The CDR3 covers 14 residues. The CDR3 loop reads CATEDRQSYNEQFF. The CDR3 DNA sequence: TGTGCCACGGAGGACAGGCAATCCTACAATGAGCAGTTCTTC.

This clone was seen a single time. The chain is built from TRBV19 and TRBJ1-3; the D is unclear. The CDR3 has 13 amino acids. CDR1 is LNHDA, CDR2 SQIVND, per germline (reference sequence). The germline V and J ends were trimmed by 5 bases and 4 bases, with 9 bases remaining between them. CDR3 protein: CASSLDRGNTIYF. The CDR3 DNA follows: TGTGCCAGTAGTTTGGACCGAGGAAACACCATATATTTT.

The gene calls are TRBV6-5 and TRBJ2-5; perhaps TRBD1 as D (5 bases). Germline V lookup: CDR1 MNHEY, CDR2 SVGAGI. The length of the CDR3 is 11 residues. V was cut by 8 bases and J by 9 bases, with 13 bases left in between. For the CDR3, the DNA is TGTGCCAGCGGGGCTCAGGTGGCCCAGTACTTC. Translation gives CASGAQVAQYF.

This clone was observed once. The V and J genes are TRBV19 and TRBJ2-7, with D possibly being TRBD1 (6 bases). The CDR3 is made up of 13 amino acids. V was shortened by 4 bases and J by 4 bases, with 11 bases between the two germline ends. Germline V CDR1 and CDR2: LNHDA, SQIVND (reference sequence). Here the CDR3 reads CASSTMDSYEQYF. CDR3 in DNA: TGTGCCAGTAGTACCATGGACAGTTACGAGCAGTACTTC. The full variable domain, rest sourced from reference TRBV19 and TRBJ2-7, is DGGITQSPKYLFRKEGQNVTLSCEQNLNHDAMYWYRQDPGQGLRLIYYSQIVNDFQKGDIAEGYSVSREKKESFPLTVTSAQKNPTAFYLCASSTMDSYEQYFGPGTRLTVT.

The chain employs TRBV5-4 and TRBJ2-1; the D gene is possibly TRBD1 (5 bases). Germline-derived CDR1 and CDR2 are SGHNT and YYREEE (reference sequence). This CDR3 has 15 residues. Trimming stripped 0 bases from V and 4 bases from J, with 11 bases between. The DNA of the CDR3 is TGTGCCAGCAGCTTGGAAACAGGTACTTACAATGAGCAGTTCTTC. Translated: CASSLETGTYNEQFF.

The chain is built from TRBV14 and TRBJ1-1, with a weak D call TRBD1 (6 bases). The CDR3 is made up of 13 amino acids. V lost 4 bases and J lost 9, with 15 bases in between. Germline CDR1 and CDR2: SGHDN and FVKESK. The CDR3 sequence: CASSRMTGTQAFF. The CDR3 DNA sequence: TGTGCCAGCAGCCGAATGACAGGAACCCAAGCTTTCTTT. The full variable domain, its missing parts supplied by reference TRBV14 and TRBJ1-1, is EAGVTQFPSHSVIEKGQTVTLRCDPISGHDNLYWYRRVMGKEIKFLLHFVKESKQDESGMPNNRFLAERTGGTYSTLKVQPAELEDSGVYFCASSRMTGTQAFFGQGTRLTVV.

The table lists this clone with a few counts. The V and J genes are TRBV7-2 and TRBJ1-1, with D possibly TRBD1 on 6 matching bases. V was cut by 2 bases and J by 4 bases, with 14 bases left in between. Germline CDR1 SGHTA, CDR2 FQGNSA. The CDR3 consists of 15 residues. The chain's CDR3 is CASSLSGGAGTEAFF. The DNA for the CDR3 is TGTGCCAGCAGCTTATCGGGGGGCGCTGGCACTGAAGCTTTCTTT.

This clone occurred once. The V gene is TRBV27, the J gene TRBJ2-2; 7 bases are a match to TRBD1. V dropped 6 bases and J dropped 4; count of bases not matched to a gene: 11. Germline CDR1 MNHEY, CDR2 SMNVEV (reference sequence). The CDR3 is made up of 16 amino acids. For the CDR3, the DNA is TGTGCCAGCAGCCCCTCCGACAGGGTTGGCACCGGGGAGCTGTTTTTT. Protein sequence: CASSPSDRVGTGELFF.

CDR3 sequence: CASSRGQGMEKLFF. CDR3 DNA sequence: TGTGCCAGCAGTAGGGGACAGGGAATGGAAAAACTGTTTTTT. This chain uses TRBV6-5 with TRBJ1-4; 9 bases agree with TRBD1. V was clipped by 5 bases and J by 8 bases; unmatched bases: 6. Germline V gene lookup returns CDR1 MNHEY and CDR2 SVGAGI. The CDR3 has 14 amino acids.

This sequence joins TRBV7-3 and TRBJ2-2; TRBD2 agrees at 9 bases. The CDR3 length is 17 residues. Trimming removed 3 bases from V and 2 bases from J; junction bases left unmatched: 7. The germline V gene has CDR1 SGHTA and CDR2 FQGTGA. This chain's CDR3 is CASSFNSGGANTGELFF. CDR3 coding DNA: TGTGCCAGCAGCTTTAATAGCGGGGGAGCCAACACCGGGGAGCTGTTTTTT.

The chain combines TRBV25-1 with TRBJ1-2; D is unclear. V was trimmed by 0 bases and J by 8 bases, leaving 10 bases between them. This CDR3 region has 13 residues. Germline V gives CDR1 MGHDK, CDR2 SYGVNS. The CDR3 DNA sequence: TGTGCCAGCAGTGAATATGGAGTAAAAGGCTACACCTTC. Translating gives CASSEYGVKGYTF.

The V call is TRBV21-1, the J call TRBJ1-5; the table's TRBD1 call for D was not verified on the DNA. TRBV21-1 is a documented pseudogene. The CDR3 has 16 residues. The CDR3 DNA reads TGTGCCAGCAGCAAACCCGGGACATATAGCAATCAGCCCCAGCATTTT. Its protein is CASSKPGTYSNQPQHF.

In nucleotides, the CDR3 is TGTGCCAGCAGCTTCAGGGGCACAGATACGCAGTATTTT. It codes for CASSFRGTDTQYF. The chain uses TRBV7-9 and TRBJ2-3, with a possible D match to TRBD1 (5 bases). The CDR3 extends over 13 amino acids. Germline CDR1 is SEHNR and CDR2 is FQNEAQ (reference sequence). The V end lost 3 bases, the J end lost 1 base, and 5 bases lay between the germline ends.

The rearrangement joins TRBV4-1 to TRBJ1-5; D is possibly TRBD1 (5 bases). V was cut by 4 bases and J by 4 bases, with 11 bases left in between. Germline values: CDR1 MGHRA, CDR2 YSYEKL. The CDR3 extends over 14 amino acids. CDR3 DNA sequence: TGCGCCAGCAGCCCGAACCAGGGAAATCAGCCCCAGCATTTT. Translating gives CASSPNQGNQPQHF.

The chain employs TRBV6-5 and TRBJ1-3; no reliable D call. Germline lookup yields CDR1 MNHEY and CDR2 SVGAGI. V was trimmed by 7 bases and J by 4 bases, leaving 5 bases between them. The CDR3 is made up of 11 amino acids. The CDR3 spells CASTEGNTIYF. The CDR3 DNA sequence: TGTGCCAGCACCGAAGGAAACACCATATATTTT.

The chain has TRBV11-1 and TRBJ2-2, with a weak D call TRBD2 (6 bases). V was trimmed by 5 bases and J by 4 bases, leaving 11 bases between them. CDR3 length: 14 residues. Germline V gene lookup returns CDR1 SGHAT and CDR2 FQDESV (reference sequence). This CDR3 is CASSLGLITGELFF. The CDR3 DNA is TGTGCCAGCAGCCTTGGACTAATCACCGGGGAGCTGTTTTTT.

The chain couples TRBV7-9 to TRBJ2-7; tentative D call: TRBD2 (6 bases). This CDR3 region has 15 residues. CDR1 and CDR2 (germline): SEHNR, FQNEAQ (reference sequence). V was pared by 0 bases and J by 2 bases, with 11 bases between. CDR3 DNA sequence: TGTGCCAGCAGCTTAGCGCAACCGGGGGCCTACGAGCAGTACTTC. This encodes CASSLAQPGAYEQYF.